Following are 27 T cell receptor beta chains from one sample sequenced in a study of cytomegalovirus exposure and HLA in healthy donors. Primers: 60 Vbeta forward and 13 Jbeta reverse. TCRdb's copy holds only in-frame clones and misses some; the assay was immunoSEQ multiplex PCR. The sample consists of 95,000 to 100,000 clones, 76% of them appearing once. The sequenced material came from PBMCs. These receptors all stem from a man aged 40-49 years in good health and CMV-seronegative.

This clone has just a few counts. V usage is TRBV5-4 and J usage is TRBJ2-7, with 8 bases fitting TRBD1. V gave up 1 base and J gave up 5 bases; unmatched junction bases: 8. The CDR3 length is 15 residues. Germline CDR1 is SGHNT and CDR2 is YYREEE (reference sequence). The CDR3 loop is CASSLQGAQVDEQYF. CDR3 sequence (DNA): TGTGCCAGCAGCTTGCAGGGGGCGCAAGTTGACGAGCAGTACTTC.

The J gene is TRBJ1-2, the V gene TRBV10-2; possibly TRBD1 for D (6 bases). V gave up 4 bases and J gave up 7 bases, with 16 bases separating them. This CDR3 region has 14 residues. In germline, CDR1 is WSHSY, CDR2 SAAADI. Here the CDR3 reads CASSVFTGFSGYTF. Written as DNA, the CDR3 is TGCGCCAGCAGTGTATTTACAGGGTTCTCTGGCTACACCTTC.

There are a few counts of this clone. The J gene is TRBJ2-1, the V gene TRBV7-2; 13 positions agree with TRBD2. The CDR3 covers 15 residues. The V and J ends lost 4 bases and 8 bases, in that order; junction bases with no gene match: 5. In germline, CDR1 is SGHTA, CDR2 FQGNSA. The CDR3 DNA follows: TGTGCCAGCAGCTCGGGACTAGCGGGGAGGTATGAGCAGTTCTTC. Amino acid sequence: CASSSGLAGRYEQFF.

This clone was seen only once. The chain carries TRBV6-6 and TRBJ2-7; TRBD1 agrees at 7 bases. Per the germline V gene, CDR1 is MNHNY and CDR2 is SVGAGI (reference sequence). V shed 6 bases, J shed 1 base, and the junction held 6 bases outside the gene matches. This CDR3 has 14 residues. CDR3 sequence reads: CASSNRQGSYEQYV. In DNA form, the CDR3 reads TGTGCCAGCAGCAACAGACAGGGATCCTACGAGCAGTACGTC.

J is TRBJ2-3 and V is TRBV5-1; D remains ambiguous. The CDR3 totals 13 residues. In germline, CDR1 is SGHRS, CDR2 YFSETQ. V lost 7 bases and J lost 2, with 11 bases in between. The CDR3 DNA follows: TGCGCCAGCGAGGTAGGAAACACAGATACGCAGTATTTT. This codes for CASEVGNTDTQYF.

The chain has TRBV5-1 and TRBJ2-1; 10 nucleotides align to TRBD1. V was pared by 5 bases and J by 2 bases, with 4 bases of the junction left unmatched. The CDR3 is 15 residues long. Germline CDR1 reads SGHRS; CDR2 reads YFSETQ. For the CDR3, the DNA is TGCGCCAGCAGTCCCGGGACAGGGGCCTACAATGAGCAGTTCTTC. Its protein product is CASSPGTGAYNEQFF.

The CDR3 DNA sequence: TGTGCCAGCAGTGACAGGGGATTATACGAGCAGTACGTC. It translates to CASSDRGLYEQYV. The chain recombines TRBV6-1 with TRBJ2-7, with D possibly being TRBD1 (6 bases). V lost 3 bases, J lost 4 bases, and 10 bases lay in between. Per the germline V gene, CDR1 is MNHNS and CDR2 is SASEGT. CDR3 length equals 13 residues.

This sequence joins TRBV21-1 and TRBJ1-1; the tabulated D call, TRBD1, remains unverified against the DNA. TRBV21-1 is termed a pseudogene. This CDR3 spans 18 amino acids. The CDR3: CASSKFKGRGICNTEAFF. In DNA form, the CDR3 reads TGTGCCAGCAGCAAATTTAAAGGCAGGGGAATATGTAACACTGAAGCTTTCTTT.

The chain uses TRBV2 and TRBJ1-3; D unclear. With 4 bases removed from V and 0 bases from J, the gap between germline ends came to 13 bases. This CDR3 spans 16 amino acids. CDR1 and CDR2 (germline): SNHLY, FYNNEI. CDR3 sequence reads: CASSGRVLSSGNTIYF. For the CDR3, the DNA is TGTGCCAGCAGTGGGCGGGTCTTAAGCTCTGGAAACACCATATATTTT.

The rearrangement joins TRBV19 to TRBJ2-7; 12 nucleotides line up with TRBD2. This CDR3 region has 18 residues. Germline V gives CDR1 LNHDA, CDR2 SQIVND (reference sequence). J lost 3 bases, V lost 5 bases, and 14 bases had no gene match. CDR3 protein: CASSPGTSGSLPFYEQYF. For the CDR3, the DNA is TGTGCCAGTAGTCCTGGGACTAGCGGGTCCCTTCCCTTCTACGAGCAGTACTTC.

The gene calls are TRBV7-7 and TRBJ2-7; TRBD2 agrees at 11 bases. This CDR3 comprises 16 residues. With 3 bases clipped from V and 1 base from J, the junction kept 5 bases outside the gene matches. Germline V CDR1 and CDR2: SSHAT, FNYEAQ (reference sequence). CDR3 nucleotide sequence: TGTGCCAGCAGCTTGGTTCTAGCGGGGGGATCCTACGAGCAGTACTTC. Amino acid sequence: CASSLVLAGGSYEQYF.

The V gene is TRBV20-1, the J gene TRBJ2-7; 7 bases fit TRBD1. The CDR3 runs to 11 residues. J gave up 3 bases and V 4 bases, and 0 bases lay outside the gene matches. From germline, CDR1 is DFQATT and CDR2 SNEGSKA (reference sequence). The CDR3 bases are TGCAGTGCTAACAGGGGCTACGAGCAGTACTTC. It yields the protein CSANRGYEQYF.

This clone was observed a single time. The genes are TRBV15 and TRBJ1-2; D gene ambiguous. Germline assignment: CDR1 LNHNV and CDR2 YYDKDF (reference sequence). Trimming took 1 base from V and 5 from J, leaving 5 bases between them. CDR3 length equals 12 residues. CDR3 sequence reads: CATSRGPYGYTF. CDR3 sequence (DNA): TGTGCCACCAGCAGAGGGCCTTATGGCTACACCTTC.

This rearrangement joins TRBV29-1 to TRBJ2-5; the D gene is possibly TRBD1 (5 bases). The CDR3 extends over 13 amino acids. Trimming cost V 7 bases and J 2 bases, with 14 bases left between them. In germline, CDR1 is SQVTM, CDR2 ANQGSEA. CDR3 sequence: CSAGSLSQETQYF. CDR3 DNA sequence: TGCAGCGCAGGGTCCCTGTCACAAGAGACCCAGTACTTC.

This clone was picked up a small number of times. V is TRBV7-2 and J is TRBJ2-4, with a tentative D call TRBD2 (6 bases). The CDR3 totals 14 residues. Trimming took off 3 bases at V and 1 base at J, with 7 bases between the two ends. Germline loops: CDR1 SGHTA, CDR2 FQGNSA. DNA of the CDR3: TGTGCCAGCAGCTTGGGGGGTGCCAAAAACATTCAGTACTTC. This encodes CASSLGGAKNIQYF.

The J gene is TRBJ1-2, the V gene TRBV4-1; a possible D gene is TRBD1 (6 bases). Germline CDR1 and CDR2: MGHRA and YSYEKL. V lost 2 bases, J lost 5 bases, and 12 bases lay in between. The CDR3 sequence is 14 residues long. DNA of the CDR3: TGCGCCAGCAGCCAATTGGGGGCCGTATATGGCTACACCTTC. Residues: CASSQLGAVYGYTF.

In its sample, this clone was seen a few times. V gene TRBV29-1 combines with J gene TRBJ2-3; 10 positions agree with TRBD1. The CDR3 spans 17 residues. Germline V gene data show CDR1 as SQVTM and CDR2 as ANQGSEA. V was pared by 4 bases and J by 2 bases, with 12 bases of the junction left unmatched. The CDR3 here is CSVVTLGTGVSTDTQYF. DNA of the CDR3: TGCAGCGTTGTAACTTTAGGGACAGGGGTTTCCACAGATACGCAGTATTTT.

The CDR3 coding sequence is TGTGCCATTCAAAGGGAACAGGGTCAAAAACTGTTTTTT. This sequence encodes CAIQREQGQKLFF. J is TRBJ1-4 and V is TRBV2, with D perhaps matching TRBD1 (6 bases). V was shortened by 10 bases and J by 9 bases, with 18 bases between the two germline ends. Germline V gives CDR1 SNHLY, CDR2 FYNNEI. This CDR3 region has 13 residues.

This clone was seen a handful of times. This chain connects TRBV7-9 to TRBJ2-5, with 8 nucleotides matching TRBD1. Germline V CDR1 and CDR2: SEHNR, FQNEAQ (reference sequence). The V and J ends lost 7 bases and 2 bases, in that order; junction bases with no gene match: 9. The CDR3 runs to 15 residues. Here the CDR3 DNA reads TGTGCCAGCAACGATCTGACAGGGGTGCAAGAGACCCAGTACTTC. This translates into CASNDLTGVQETQYF.

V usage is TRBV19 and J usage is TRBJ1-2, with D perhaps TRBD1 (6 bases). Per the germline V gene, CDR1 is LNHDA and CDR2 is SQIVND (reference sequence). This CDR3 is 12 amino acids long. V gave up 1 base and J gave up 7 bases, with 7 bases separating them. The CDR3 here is CASSIAGVGYTF. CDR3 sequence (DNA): TGTGCCAGTAGTATAGCAGGGGTTGGCTACACCTTC.

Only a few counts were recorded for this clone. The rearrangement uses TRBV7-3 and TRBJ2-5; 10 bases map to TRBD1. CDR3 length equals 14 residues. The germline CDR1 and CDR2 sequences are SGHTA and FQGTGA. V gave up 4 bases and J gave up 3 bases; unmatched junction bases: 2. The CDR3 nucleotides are TGTGCCAGCAGCTGGACAGGGGGTAAAGAGACCCAGTACTTC. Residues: CASSWTGGKETQYF.

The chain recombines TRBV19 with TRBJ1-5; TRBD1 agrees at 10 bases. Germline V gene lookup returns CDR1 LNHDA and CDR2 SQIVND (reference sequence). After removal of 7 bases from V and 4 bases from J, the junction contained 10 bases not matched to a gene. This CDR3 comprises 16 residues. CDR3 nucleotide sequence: TGTGCCAGTAACAGTAAGACAGGGGGCGGTAATCAGCCCCAGCATTTT. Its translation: CASNSKTGGGNQPQHF.

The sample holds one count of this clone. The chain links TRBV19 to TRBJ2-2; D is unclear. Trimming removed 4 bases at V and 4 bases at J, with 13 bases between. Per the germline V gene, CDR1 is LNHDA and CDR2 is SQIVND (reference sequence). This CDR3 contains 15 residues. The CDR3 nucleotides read TGTGCCAGTAGTAGAAGTACCCCCAGCACCGGGGAGCTGTTTTTT. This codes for CASSRSTPSTGELFF.

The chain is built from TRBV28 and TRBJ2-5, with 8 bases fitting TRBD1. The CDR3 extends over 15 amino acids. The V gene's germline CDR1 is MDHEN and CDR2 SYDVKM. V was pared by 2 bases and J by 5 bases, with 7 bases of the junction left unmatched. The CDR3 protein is CASSLRQGAGETQYF. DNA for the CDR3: TGTGCCAGCAGTTTACGGCAGGGGGCAGGGGAGACCCAGTACTTC.

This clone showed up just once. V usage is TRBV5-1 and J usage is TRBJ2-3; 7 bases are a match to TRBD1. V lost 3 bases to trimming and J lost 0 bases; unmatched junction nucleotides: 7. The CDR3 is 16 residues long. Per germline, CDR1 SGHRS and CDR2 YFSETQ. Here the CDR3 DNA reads TGCGCCAGCAGCTCGTGGACAGGCACTAGCACAGATACGCAGTATTTT. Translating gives CASSSWTGTSTDTQYF.

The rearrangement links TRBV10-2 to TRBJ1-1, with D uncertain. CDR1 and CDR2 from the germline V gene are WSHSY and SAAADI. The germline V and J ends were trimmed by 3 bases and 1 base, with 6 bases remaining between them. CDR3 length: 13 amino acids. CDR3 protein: CASSEGENTEAFF. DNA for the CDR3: TGCGCCAGCAGTGAAGGAGAGAACACTGAAGCTTTCTTT.

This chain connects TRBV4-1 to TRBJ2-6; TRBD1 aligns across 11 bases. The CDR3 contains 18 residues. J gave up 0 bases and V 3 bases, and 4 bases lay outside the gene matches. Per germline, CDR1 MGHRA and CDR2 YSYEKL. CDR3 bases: TGCGCCAGCAGCCAGCCCGGGACAGGGGGCTCTGGGGCCAACGTCCTGACTTTC. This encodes CASSQPGTGGSGANVLTF.